This T cell receptor (beta chain) comes out of a study of beta chain features in type 1 diabetes. Findings and caveats of the study: PCR might pick shorter templates more often, in the same way for patients and controls. Shorter TCRB CDR3s, moderately but significantly so, were found in Type 1 diabetes patients in all four CD4+ subsets.

This clone has only a few counts. The antigen is not known. The investigators reverse transcribed all of the isolated RNA, so they sequenced expressed TCRB transcripts. Some clones are missing from TCRdb's copy, which holds only in-frame ones; the method was immunoSEQ multiplex PCR. The repertoire consists of 310,000 or so clones, with about 15% occurring once and the leading ten covering 0.015% to 0.017%. The origin of this receptor is a man aged 18 to 35 with type 1 diabetes. Source material: naive CD4+ T cells from blood.

CDR3 protein: CASSPAKIVMGPDTQYF. The CDR3 region has the DNA TGTGCCAGCAGCCCAGCCAAAATTGTCATGGGGCCAGATACGCAGTATTTT. J is TRBJ2-3 and V is TRBV7-8; D possibly corresponds to TRBD1 (5 bases). V was cut by 5 bases and J by 4 bases, with 22 bases left in between. Per germline, CDR1 SGHVS and CDR2 FQNEAQ. The CDR3 spans 17 residues.